What follows are 6 T cell receptor beta chains derived from one specimen sequenced in a study of radiotherapy plus CTLA-4 blockade in lung cancer. Clones were sequenced by immunoSEQ multiplex PCR, and TCRdb holds only the in-frame ones, with some missing. The repertoire holds 65,000 to 85,000 clones, with approximately 76% as singletons. The material sequenced was peripheral blood, taken from a patient treated with radiotherapy plus ipilimumab. These receptor sequences come from a human donor with non-small cell lung cancer whose response to radiotherapy plus ipilimumab could not be evaluated. Some clones in this sample may be carry-over from other donors' samples.

This sequence joins TRBV7-2 and TRBJ2-3; the D is unclear. Trimming pared 5 bases from V and 0 bases from J, leaving 9 bases between. CDR1 SGHTA and CDR2 FQGNSA come from the germline V gene. The CDR3 extends over 14 amino acids. Written as DNA, the CDR3 is TGTGCCAGCAGCCCACACCCTAGCACAGATACGCAGTATTTT. The encoded protein is CASSPHPSTDTQYF.

This chain joins TRBV30 and TRBJ1-4; D is undetermined. V dropped 1 base and J dropped 8 bases, with 17 bases sitting between them. Per the germline V gene, CDR1 is GTSNPN and CDR2 is SVGIG (reference sequence). The CDR3 consists of 15 residues. This CDR3 is CAWSATTRRREKLFF. The CDR3 bases are TGTGCCTGGAGTGCAACGACAAGGAGGAGGGAAAAACTGTTTTTT.

This sequence joins TRBV9 and TRBJ2-2; 13 bases are shared with TRBD2. The CDR3 runs 17 residues. The germline CDR1 and CDR2 sequences are SGDLS and YYNGEE. The V gene end was trimmed by 4 bases and the J gene end by 4 bases; junction bases not matched to a gene: 7. CDR3: CASSPTSGGAGTGELFF. In DNA, the CDR3 is TGTGCCAGCAGCCCCACTAGCGGGGGGGCCGGCACCGGGGAGCTGTTTTTT.

The chain carries TRBV9 and TRBJ1-1; D call uncertain. The V end lost 0 bases, the J end lost 1 base, and 7 bases lay between the germline ends. The CDR3 spans 14 residues. The germline V gene has CDR1 SGDLS and CDR2 YYNGEE. DNA of the CDR3: TGTGCCAGCAGCGTAGTTCCGGGGAACACTGAAGCTTTCTTT. Translated, it gives CASSVVPGNTEAFF.

The chain recombines TRBV5-6 with TRBJ1-6; perhaps TRBD1 as D (6 bases). CDR3 length: 15 residues. Germline CDR1 is SGHDT and CDR2 is YYEEEE. Trimming pared 5 bases from V and 12 bases from J, leaving 21 bases between. This CDR3 reads CASRGSGALVEPLHF. The CDR3, as DNA: TGTGCCAGCAGAGGGTCAGGGGCCCTAGTGGAACCCCTCCACTTT.

The rearrangement links TRBV7-2 to TRBJ2-7; D not certain. The CDR3 has 15 residues. The germline V gene encodes CDR1 SGHTA and CDR2 FQGNSA. Trimming took 2 bases from V and 12 from J, leaving 23 bases between them. The CDR3 here is CASSLYPDPSRGWYF. The DNA of the CDR3 is TGTGCCAGCAGCTTATATCCCGATCCTTCCCGCGGTTGGTACTTC.